Below, 27 T cell receptor beta chains from the same sample are listed, as sequenced in a study of technical replicates of blood from several donors. Some clones are missing from TCRdb's copy, which holds only in-frame ones; the method was immunoSEQ multiplex PCR. The sample lists around 79,000 clones, more than 85% occurring once. Sequencing was done on a sample of T cells isolated from PBMCs. These receptors were obtained from a human donor in good health.

The chain combines TRBV13 with TRBJ2-3; the match to TRBD1 covers 10 bases. The CDR3 sequence is 13 residues long. The V and J ends lost 3 bases and 6 bases, in that order; junction bases with no gene match: 0. Germline CDR1 is PRHDT and CDR2 is FYEKMQ (reference sequence). The CDR3 coding sequence is TGTGCCAGCAGCTTGGGACAGGGGGATACGCAGTATTTT. The encoded protein is CASSLGQGDTQYF.

The rearrangement uses TRBV7-2 and TRBJ2-1; 8 bases line up with TRBD2. J gave up 1 base and V 7 bases, and 18 bases lay outside the gene matches. The germline gives CDR1 SGHTA, CDR2 FQGNSA. This CDR3 comprises 19 residues. CDR3 sequence reads: CASNKGGLGTLFSYNEQFF. The CDR3 nucleotides are TGTGCCAGCAACAAGGGGGGACTAGGAACCCTATTTTCCTACAATGAGCAGTTCTTC.

V is TRBV28 and J is TRBJ1-5; D is ambiguous. Germline CDR1 and CDR2: MDHEN and SYDVKM. V dropped 3 bases and J dropped 3 bases, with 6 bases sitting between them. CDR3 size: 13 residues. In DNA form, the CDR3 reads TGTGCCAGCAGTTTGGAGTACAATCAGCCCCAGCATTTT. Translation gives CASSLEYNQPQHF.

The chain combines TRBV27 with TRBJ2-5, with TRBD2 matching 13 bases. This CDR3 contains 15 residues. The V gene end was trimmed by 5 bases and the J gene end by 8 bases; junction bases not matched to a gene: 8. The germline CDR1 and CDR2 sequences are MNHEY and SMNVEV (reference sequence). The CDR3: CASSILAGGSFTQYF. The CDR3 coding sequence is TGTGCCAGCAGTATACTAGCGGGAGGGTCCTTCACCCAGTACTTC.

This chain links TRBV6-5 with TRBJ1-4, with a tentative D call TRBD1 (5 bases). The CDR3 extends over 15 amino acids. V was cut by 2 bases and J by 5 bases, with 12 bases left in between. CDR1 is MNHEY, CDR2 SVGAGI, per germline. CDR3 sequence reads: CASSYVTGLNEKLFF. CDR3 in DNA: TGTGCCAGCAGTTACGTAACAGGTCTGAATGAAAAACTGTTTTTT.

CDR3 nucleotides: TGTGCCAGCAGCTTAGATGACCGGGGGAGCGCAGATACGCAGTATTTT. The encoded protein is CASSLDDRGSADTQYF. The J gene is TRBJ2-3, the V gene TRBV11-3; a possible D gene is TRBD2 (6 bases). Between the trimmed V and J ends, which lost 0 bases and 4 bases, there was a span of 14 bases. The CDR3 totals 16 residues. Germline values: CDR1 SGHNT, CDR2 YENEEA.

The gene calls are TRBV4-1 and TRBJ1-5; D unclear. V was pared by 2 bases and J by 7 bases, with 15 bases between. This CDR3 has 15 residues. From germline, CDR1 is MGHRA and CDR2 YSYEKL. The CDR3 loop is CASSQYGREAQPQHF. In DNA form, the CDR3 reads TGCGCCAGCAGCCAATACGGGAGGGAGGCCCAGCCCCAGCATTTT.

The chain employs TRBV4-1 and TRBJ2-2, with 7 nucleotides matching TRBD2. This CDR3 comprises 14 residues. Germline CDR1 is MGHRA and CDR2 is YSYEKL. Trimming took 4 bases from V and 4 from J; bases not matched to a gene: 3. This CDR3 is CASSLGGRTGELFF. CDR3 DNA sequence: TGCGCCAGCAGCCTGGGAGGGCGCACCGGGGAGCTGTTTTTT.

This chain connects TRBV7-9 to TRBJ1-4, with 8 bases aligning to TRBD1. The CDR3 is 14 amino acids. Germline V gene data show CDR1 as SEHNR and CDR2 as FQNEAQ (reference sequence). The trim removed 3 bases at V and 4 bases at J, leaving 1 base unmatched. The CDR3 region has the DNA TGTGCCAGCAGCTTGGGACAGGATAATGAAAAACTGTTTTTT. It is translated as CASSLGQDNEKLFF. Combining the CDR3 with reference TRBV7-9 and TRBJ1-4 gives the whole variable domain DTGVSQNPRHKITKRGQNVTFRCDPISEHNRLYWYRQTLGQGPEFLTYFQNEAQLEKSRLLSDRFSAERPKGSFSTLEIQRTEQGDSAMYLCASSLGQDNEKLFFGSGTQLSVL.

The gene calls are TRBV18 and TRBJ1-1, with D perhaps TRBD1 (6 bases). The CDR3 contains 16 residues. Between the trimmed V and J ends, which lost 4 bases and 2 bases, there was a span of 17 bases. Germline values: CDR1 KGHSH, CDR2 LQKENI. CDR3 protein: CASSLQGTAINTEAFF. DNA for the CDR3: TGTGCCAGCTCACTACAGGGCACAGCTATAAACACTGAAGCTTTCTTT.

The chain carries TRBV7-9 and TRBJ2-2, with 7 bases fitting TRBD2. CDR1 is SEHNR and CDR2 is FQNEAQ in the germline V gene (reference sequence). The trim removed 6 bases at V and 5 bases at J, leaving 9 bases unmatched. The CDR3 totals 15 residues. CDR3 in DNA: TGTGCCAGCAGATCGACCAGGGAGGGGACCGGGGAGCTGTTTTTT. This sequence encodes CASRSTREGTGELFF.

The rearrangement links TRBV7-6 to TRBJ2-1, with 14 bases identical to TRBD2. J gave up 3 bases and V 5 bases, and 6 bases lay outside the gene matches. CDR3 length: 17 amino acids. Looked up from germline, CDR1 is SGHVS and CDR2 is FNYEAQ. CDR3 region: CASSPRTSGGIYNEQFF. CDR3 DNA: TGTGCCAGCAGCCCCAGGACTAGCGGGGGGATCTACAATGAGCAGTTCTTC.

The chain recombines TRBV20-1 with TRBJ2-5; a possible D gene is TRBD2 (5 bases). CDR1 and CDR2 (germline): DFQATT, SNEGSKA (reference sequence). This CDR3 has 11 amino acids. V was trimmed by 3 bases and J by 9 bases, leaving 11 bases between them. As DNA, the CDR3 is TGCAGTGCTAGTGACGCAGCGGCCCAGTACTTC. Translated, it gives CSASDAAAQYF.

The chain joins TRBV15 to TRBJ2-1, with D possibly being TRBD1 (5 bases). The V gene's germline CDR1 is LNHNV and CDR2 YYDKDF (reference sequence). Between the trimmed V and J ends, which lost 1 base and 5 bases, there was a span of 12 bases. The CDR3 contains 15 residues. The CDR3 region is CATSRAGRKDNEQFF. The CDR3 DNA is TGTGCCACCAGCAGAGCAGGGCGGAAAGACAATGAGCAGTTCTTC.

This clone was counted a few times. This chain connects TRBV15 to TRBJ2-7, with D possibly being TRBD2 (7 bases). V was clipped by 3 bases and J by 7 bases, with 19 bases between them. The CDR3 runs to 15 residues. In germline, CDR1 is LNHNV, CDR2 YYDKDF (reference sequence). The CDR3 is CATSRGIGGGREQYF. The DNA of the CDR3 is TGTGCCACCAGCAGGGGCATTGGCGGGGGCAGGGAGCAGTACTTC.

The genes are TRBV29-1 and TRBJ1-1; D is undetermined. The CDR3 spans 13 residues. The ends were cut back, 3 bases at V and 1 base at J, with 9 bases in the middle. CDR1 is SQVTM, CDR2 ANQGSEA, per germline. CDR3 protein: CSVDSGRNTEAFF. As DNA, the CDR3 is TGCAGCGTTGATTCGGGGAGGAACACTGAAGCTTTCTTT.

The rearrangement links TRBV7-9 to TRBJ2-1; weak D call: TRBD1 (5 bases). V was cut by 5 bases and J by 10 bases, with 12 bases left in between. The CDR3 is 12 amino acids. In germline, CDR1 is SEHNR, CDR2 FQNEAQ (reference sequence). The CDR3 reads CASSQWGREQFF. For the CDR3, the DNA is TGTGCCAGCAGCCAGTGGGGCAGGGAGCAGTTCTTC. The whole variable domain, remainder taken from reference TRBV7-9 and TRBJ2-1, is DTGVSQNPRHKITKRGQNVTFRCDPISEHNRLYWYRQTLGQGPEFLTYFQNEAQLEKSRLLSDRFSAERPKGSFSTLEIQRTEQGDSAMYLCASSQWGREQFFGPGTRLTVL.

The chain employs TRBV19 and TRBJ2-7; D is ambiguous. CDR1 and CDR2 (germline): LNHDA, SQIVND (reference sequence). The CDR3 extends over 13 amino acids. With 5 bases removed from V and 2 bases from J, the gap between germline ends came to 10 bases. The CDR3 nucleotides are TGTGCCAGTAGTGCGTACAGAACCTACGAGCAGTACTTC. Protein: CASSAYRTYEQYF.

This rearrangement joins TRBV15 to TRBJ2-5, with TRBD2 identical over 7 bases. The CDR3 length is 16 residues. Looked up from germline, CDR1 is LNHNV and CDR2 is YYDKDF (reference sequence). With 2 bases clipped from V and 6 bases from J, the junction kept 12 bases outside the gene matches. In DNA, the CDR3 is TGTGCCACCAGCAGAAACGCGGGCGGGGGTGAACAGACCCAGTACTTC. It specifies CATSRNAGGGEQTQYF.

This clone was picked up a small number of times. The rearrangement joins TRBV30 to TRBJ1-2; D perhaps matches TRBD1 (6 bases). Germline CDR1 reads GTSNPN; CDR2 reads SVGIG (reference sequence). This CDR3 contains 14 residues. The V end lost 5 bases, the J end lost 5 bases, and 18 bases lay between the germline ends. The CDR3 is CAWGTQGPRYGYTF. DNA for the CDR3: TGTGCCTGGGGGACACAGGGTCCGAGGTATGGCTACACCTTC.

J is TRBJ2-1 and V is TRBV14, with D possibly being TRBD2 (6 bases). Germline V lookup: CDR1 SGHDN, CDR2 FVKESK. Trimming took 0 bases from V and 4 from J, leaving 10 bases between them. This CDR3 spans 15 amino acids. The CDR3 is CASSQDGDSYNEQFF. In DNA form, the CDR3 reads TGTGCCAGCAGCCAAGATGGGGACTCATACAATGAGCAGTTCTTC.

V usage is TRBV5-1 and J usage is TRBJ2-4; D is possibly TRBD2 (5 bases). CDR3 length equals 14 residues. V lost 1 base and J lost 5, with 10 bases in between. From germline, CDR1 is SGHRS and CDR2 YFSETQ. The CDR3, as DNA: TGCGCCAGCAGCTTGAGCACTAGAGAAAACATTCAGTACTTC. This gives the protein CASSLSTRENIQYF.

The V gene is TRBV7-8, the J gene TRBJ2-1; 8 positions match TRBD1. From germline, CDR1 is SGHVS and CDR2 FQNEAQ. With 4 bases clipped from V and 1 base from J, the junction kept 3 bases outside the gene matches. This CDR3 region has 15 residues. In DNA, the CDR3 is TGTGCCAGCAGCTGGACAGGGTCTTCCTACAATGAGCAGTTCTTC. Protein product: CASSWTGSSYNEQFF.

The J gene is TRBJ1-1, the V gene TRBV6-5; 7 bases match TRBD1. The CDR3 loop spans 15 amino acids. The germline V gene encodes CDR1 MNHEY and CDR2 SVGAGI. V lost 4 bases, J lost 0 bases, and 5 bases stayed unmatched. The CDR3 here is CASSSSDRVNTEAFF. CDR3 nucleotides: TGTGCCAGCAGTTCCTCCGACAGGGTGAACACTGAAGCTTTCTTT.

This rearrangement joins TRBV18 to TRBJ2-7; 8 bases line up with TRBD2. The germline V gene has CDR1 KGHSH and CDR2 LQKENI. This CDR3 has 15 amino acids. V was pared by 3 bases and J by 1 base, with 5 bases of the junction left unmatched. DNA of the CDR3: TGTGCCAGCTCACCGAGGAGCGGGAGTTCCTACGAGCAGTACTTC. It is translated as CASSPRSGSSYEQYF.

This clone has a single count. V gene TRBV11-3 combines with J gene TRBJ2-2; weak D call: TRBD1 (6 bases). Trimming took off 5 bases at V and 1 base at J, with 11 bases between the two ends. This CDR3 has 15 amino acids. Germline values: CDR1 SGHNT, CDR2 YENEEA. In nucleotides, the CDR3 is TGTGCCAGCAGCCGACTGACAGGGAACACCGGGGAGCTGTTTTTT. It specifies CASSRLTGNTGELFF. Looking up the rest from reference TRBV11-3 and TRBJ2-2 gives the full variable domain: EAGVVQSPRYKIIEKKQPVAFWCNPISGHNTLYWYLQNLGQGPELLIRYENEEAVDDSQLPKDRFSAERLKGVDSTLKIQPAELGDSAVYLCASSRLTGNTGELFFGEGSRLTVL.

The genes are TRBV28 and TRBJ2-5, with 11 nucleotides matching TRBD1. From germline, CDR1 is MDHEN and CDR2 SYDVKM. V lost 11 bases, J lost 1 base, and 6 bases stayed unmatched. The CDR3 has 14 residues. CDR3 sequence: CAGGQGALQETQYF. In nucleotides, the CDR3 is TGTGCCGGCGGACAGGGGGCCCTCCAAGAGACCCAGTACTTC.